The entry below describes one T cell receptor (beta chain). The antigen it binds to is not known. No base-level quality is on record; no much larger clone is a single base apart. The CDR3 regions of human TCRbeta chains were analyzed by immunosequencing. The original methods were these. TCRs in the repertoires were matched against a reference library of SARS-CoV-2-specific TCRs that had been generated with the MIRA antigen-specificity platform. Breadth meant the fraction of unique TCRs that were SARS-CoV-2-associated, whereas depth meant the fraction of total T cells that were SARS-CoV-2-associated. Each spike-specific TCR was assigned to its reactive spike region and to a CD4 or CD8 class using the MIRA data. Log10-transformed breadth and depth values were compared by one-way ANOVA with Sidak's multiple comparisons tests. TCRdb re-hosts the immuneACCESS table, in-frame sequences only. Its copies lack some clones; in the studies checked, an unresolved V gene accounts for under half of them, and the cause for the rest is not known. D and trimming were read from the DNA, whereas the V and J calls and clone size are those reported in that table. This sample comprises about 120,000 clones, roughly 90% of them detected only once. The ten largest clones capture 4% to 5% of the sample.

This entry is derived from a study of T cell responses to AZD1222 COVID-19 vaccine (dated by TCRdb to the early 2020s). About the study as a whole: A total of 230 to 250 trial participants underwent TCR sequencing, of whom approximately 200 had received two doses of AZD1222 and 26 had received two doses of the MenACWY control vaccine. Trial participants were enrolled into age subgroups of 18-55, 56-69 and 70-plus years, which contained about 150, 28 and 57 TCR-sequenced participants, respectively.

V trim: 0 bases; J trim: 0 bases; unmatched bases: 1. The CDR3 runs 15 residues from the cysteine to the phenylalanine. Here the CDR3 DNA is all that survives: 45 bases in frame from base 1. CDR1 and CDR2 (MNHEY, SVGAGI) derive from the germline V gene. Interpreted using the paper, the time point label stands for: about 28 days (+/-7) after the second vaccine dose. The meaning of the sample's treatment or condition label: meningococcal conjugate vaccine given as trial control. Vaccinee samples came from UK trials COV001 and COV002, including a single-blind randomized controlled phase 2/3 trial of AZD1222 (ChAdOx1 nCoV-19) in healthy adults. For TCRbeta chain sequencing, PBMC samples were collected from trial participants at day 0 and at day 28 after the second dose. Study-level results and caveats: Epitopes outside the regions mutated in the B.1.351 and B.1.1.7 variants were reportedly recognized by nearly half of the unique spike-specific TCRs. Participants were mostly white British, with more females than males. The authors suggested clonal diversity may have been underestimated. Conclusions about previously exposed vaccinees were limited because only six or seven AZD1222 recipients were SARS-CoV-2 seropositive at baseline. Because no samples from the day 14 peak response were available, repertoires could be characterized only after the peak T cell response. In the small 56-69-year group, the increase in depth fell short of significance, most likely because of low power. Vaccine-associated CD4 TCRs spanned the whole spike protein, with dominant responses in regions 160-218 and 743-854. After two AZD1222 doses, both the breadth and the depth of spike-specific TCRs were significantly higher than at day 0 and than in MenACWY recipients.

The material was peripheral blood, obtained 28 days after the second dose of the MenACWY control vaccine. This chain joins TRBV6-5 to TRBJ1-2; 7 junctional bases match TRBD1. The receptor comes from an adult who received the MenACWY meningococcal vaccine as a control. This receptor carries the CDR3 CASSYSRGPNYGYTF. In nucleotide form, the sequence is TGTGCCAGCAGTTACTCGAGGGGGCCTAACTATGGCTACACCTTC.